This T cell receptor beta chain comes out of a study of blood T cells in healthy people across ages. Then a second PCR, running about 7 to 11 cycles, was carried out with a sample-barcoded 5' primer and a J-beta primer mix. Using its own MiXCR run on the 5' RACE reads, TCRdb lists one record per CDR3 protein. The sample contains more than 650,000 distinct CDR3 sequences, about 24% of which appear only once. The draw of peripheral blood yielded ten milliliters from each donor. PBMCs were isolated at a quantity of at least 7 million per sample. Germline CDR1 reads MNHNY; CDR2 reads SVGAGI (reference sequence). Trimming left V 5 bases short and J 4 bases short, with 9 bases between. The CDR3 length is 14 residues. Points from the study as a whole: Donor CMV status, an unknown factor, possibly confounded changes in expanded clonotypes.

Remarks on this clonotype: Its antigen is not known.

This TCR derives from a man between 65 and 85 years old in good health. The chain links TRBV6-6 to TRBJ2-6, with no clear D. The sequencing sample was made of blood. CDR3 sequence reads: CASSPKTGANVLTF. The CDR3 nucleotides read TGTGCCAGCAGTCCCAAGACAGGGGCCAACGTCCTGACTTTC.